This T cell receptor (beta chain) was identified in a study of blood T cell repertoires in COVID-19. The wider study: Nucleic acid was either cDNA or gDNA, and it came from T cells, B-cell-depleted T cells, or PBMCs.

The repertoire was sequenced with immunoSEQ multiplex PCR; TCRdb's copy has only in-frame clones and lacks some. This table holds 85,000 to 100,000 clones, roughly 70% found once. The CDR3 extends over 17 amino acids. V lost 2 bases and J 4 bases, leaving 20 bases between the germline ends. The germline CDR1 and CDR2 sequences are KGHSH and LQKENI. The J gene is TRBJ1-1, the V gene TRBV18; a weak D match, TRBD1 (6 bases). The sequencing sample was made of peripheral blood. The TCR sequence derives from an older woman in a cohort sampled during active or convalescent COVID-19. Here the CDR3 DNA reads TGTGCCAGCTCACCAAGGGGCCAGGGGTTTGATTTCACTGAAGCTTTCTTT. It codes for CASSPRGQGFDFTEAFF.